These 16 T cell receptor beta chains came from one sample sequenced in a study of blood T cell repertoires in COVID-19. Clones were sequenced by immunoSEQ multiplex PCR, and TCRdb holds only the in-frame ones, with some missing. The data contain some 60,000 clones, 90% of them seen just once; the ten biggest clones take up over 0.95%. Sample: peripheral blood. These receptors were collected from a man aged 55-75 years with acute or convalescent COVID-19.

This chain connects TRBV19 to TRBJ1-1, with D possibly TRBD1 on 5 matching bases. The germline CDR1 and CDR2 sequences are LNHDA and SQIVND (reference sequence). Trimming stripped 6 bases from V and 3 bases from J, with 14 bases between. There are 14 residues in the CDR3. The CDR3 coding sequence is TGTGCCAGTAGCCGGGAGGGGAGGGACACTGAAGCTTTCTTT. Translating gives CASSREGRDTEAFF.

This clone was detected once. The rearrangement uses TRBV10-2 and TRBJ1-2; 8 nucleotides align to TRBD1. The ends lost 5 bases at V and 8 bases at J; junction bases unmatched: 10. CDR3 length: 14 residues. CDR1 is WSHSY and CDR2 is SAAADI in the germline V gene. CDR3 residues: CASSRRGQGVGYTF. In DNA, the CDR3 is TGCGCCAGCAGTCGGAGAGGACAGGGAGTCGGCTACACCTTC.

The gene calls are TRBV5-4 and TRBJ1-4, with TRBD1 matching over 9 bases. The CDR3 runs to 14 residues. Germline CDR1 and CDR2: SGHNT and YYREEE (reference sequence). V trimming: 4 bases; J trimming: 5 bases; junction bases outside the gene matches: 3. CDR3 residues: CASSPGQGNEKLFF. In nucleotides, the CDR3 is TGTGCCAGCAGCCCGGGACAGGGAAATGAAAAACTGTTTTTT.

V and J are TRBV5-4 and TRBJ1-6; TRBD1 matches 8 bases. The CDR3 is 15 amino acids. Germline loops: CDR1 SGHNT, CDR2 YYREEE (reference sequence). The V segment lost 4 bases and the J segment 5 bases; nucleotides outside the gene matches: 5. CDR3 DNA sequence: TGTGCCAGCAGCCCCCGGACAGGGAATAATTCACCCCTCCACTTT. Encoded protein: CASSPRTGNNSPLHF.

The J gene is TRBJ2-2, the V gene TRBV3-1 (or the pseudogene TRBV3-2); possible D gene TRBD1, 5 bases. The CDR3 length is 14 residues. V dropped 4 bases and J dropped 6 bases, with 12 bases sitting between them. The germline V gene has CDR1 LGHDT and CDR2 YNNKEL (reference sequence). The CDR3 nucleotides read TGTGCCAGCAGCCCGGGCAGGGCGGCCGGGGAGCTGTTTTTT. Its translation: CASSPGRAAGELFF.

The V and J genes are TRBV18 and TRBJ2-3; TRBD1 matches 9 bases. CDR3 length: 12 residues. Trimming at V came to 0 bases and at J to 14 bases, leaving 3 bases not matched to a gene. The germline V gene has CDR1 KGHSH and CDR2 LQKENI. CDR3 sequence (DNA): TGTGCCAGCTCACCACCGGGACAGGGAGGGTATTTT. Translated: CASSPPGQGGYF.

The rearrangement links TRBV4-2 to TRBJ1-6, with TRBD1 matching over 11 bases. This CDR3 spans 16 amino acids. CDR1 LGHNA and CDR2 YNFKEQ come from the germline V gene. Trimming took 1 base from V and 9 from J; bases not matched to a gene: 5. The CDR3 bases are TGTGCCAGCAGCCAAGTCTTTGGACAGGGGGCTTCACCCCTCCACTTT. Translation gives CASSQVFGQGASPLHF.

The chain is built from TRBV19 and TRBJ2-2, with TRBD1 matching over 7 bases. CDR3 length: 13 residues. Per germline, CDR1 LNHDA and CDR2 SQIVND (reference sequence). J lost 2 bases, V lost 10 bases, and 4 bases had no gene match. The CDR3 sequence: CATGTENTGELFF. The CDR3 region has the DNA TGTGCCACTGGGACAGAAAACACCGGGGAGCTGTTTTTT.

The chain links TRBV3-1 (or the pseudogene TRBV3-2) to TRBJ1-3, with D unclear. This CDR3 has 16 residues. The germline gives CDR1 LGHDT, CDR2 YNNKEL (reference sequence). V lost 0 bases and J lost 1, with 10 bases in between. DNA for the CDR3: TGTGCCAGCAGCCAAGAGAGGTTGGCTTCTGGAAACACCATATATTTT. This gives the protein CASSQERLASGNTIYF.

This chain uses TRBV6-5 with TRBJ1-2; 7 bases are a match to TRBD1. The CDR3 is made up of 14 amino acids. CDR1 and CDR2 (germline): MNHEY, SVGAGI. The junction had 10 bases not matched to a gene; V was cut back by 6 bases and J by 6 bases. The DNA for the CDR3 is TGTGCCAGCAGGCAAACAGGGGCGGGAAATGGCTACACCTTC. Encoded protein: CASRQTGAGNGYTF.

The chain joins TRBV11-2 to TRBJ1-1, with 8 nucleotides matching TRBD1. Per the germline V gene, CDR1 is SGHAT and CDR2 is FQNNGV. Trimming removed 3 bases from V and 8 bases from J; junction bases left unmatched: 14. The CDR3 contains 16 residues. DNA of the CDR3: TGTGCCAGCAGCTTTGATATTGCTCGGACAGGGATCGAAGCTTTCTTT. Amino acid sequence: CASSFDIARTGIEAFF.

This chain joins TRBV5-1 and TRBJ2-7, with D perhaps matching TRBD1 (5 bases). V lost 4 bases and J 0 bases, leaving 11 bases between the germline ends. CDR3 length equals 14 residues. Germline V gives CDR1 SGHRS, CDR2 YFSETQ. In nucleotides, the CDR3 is TGCGCCAGCAGCGGGGCACAGTCCTCCTACGAGCAGTACTTC. It translates to CASSGAQSSYEQYF.

The chain links TRBV30 to TRBJ1-1; weak D call: TRBD1 (6 bases). V dropped 0 bases and J dropped 4 bases, with 12 bases sitting between them. CDR3 length equals 14 residues. Germline CDR1 GTSNPN, CDR2 SVGIG (reference sequence). The CDR3 nucleotides read TGTGCCTGGAGTGTAGGGGGGGTTGGCACTGAAGCTTTCTTT. Protein product: CAWSVGGVGTEAFF.

V and J are TRBV6-6 and TRBJ1-5; perhaps TRBD1 as D (5 bases). The ends were cut back, 2 bases at V and 0 bases at J, with 8 bases in the middle. Germline CDR1 and CDR2: MNHNY and SVGAGI (reference sequence). CDR3 length: 15 residues. The chain's CDR3 is CASSYETVSNQPQHF. CDR3 in DNA: TGTGCCAGCAGTTACGAGACAGTTAGCAATCAGCCCCAGCATTTT.

This clone was observed a few times. This chain joins TRBV7-9 and TRBJ1-2; D is undetermined. This CDR3 is built from 15 residues. CDR1 and CDR2 (germline): SEHNR, FQNEAQ (reference sequence). The V end was cut by 0 bases, the J end by 7 bases, with 15 bases between. The CDR3 nucleotides are TGTGCCAGCAGCTTAGCAGAAGGAGTAGGCGGTGGCTACACCTTC. It translates to CASSLAEGVGGGYTF.

The chain employs TRBV11-2 and TRBJ2-7; 11 bases align to TRBD1. The CDR3 contains 18 residues. Germline loops: CDR1 SGHAT, CDR2 FQNNGV. Trimming cost V 5 bases and J 2 bases; bases outside gene matches: 14. The CDR3 protein is CASSPSLRRDRGAYEQYF. The CDR3 nucleotides read TGTGCCAGCAGCCCGTCCTTACGTCGGGACAGGGGGGCCTACGAGCAGTACTTC.